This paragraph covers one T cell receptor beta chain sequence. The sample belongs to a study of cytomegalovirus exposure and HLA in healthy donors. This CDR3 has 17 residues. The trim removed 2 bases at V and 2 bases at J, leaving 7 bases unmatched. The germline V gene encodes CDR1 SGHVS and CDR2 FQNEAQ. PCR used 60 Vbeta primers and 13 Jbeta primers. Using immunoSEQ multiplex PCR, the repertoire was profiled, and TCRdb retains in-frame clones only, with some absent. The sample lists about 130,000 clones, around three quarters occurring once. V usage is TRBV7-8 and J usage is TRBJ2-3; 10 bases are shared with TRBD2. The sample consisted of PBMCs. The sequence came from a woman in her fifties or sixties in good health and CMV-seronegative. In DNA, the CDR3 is TGTGCCAGCAGCTTAACCGGACTAGCGGTCTACACAGATACGCAGTATTTT. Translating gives CASSLTGLAVYTDTQYF.